This T cell receptor beta chain was obtained from a study of T cell responses to AZD1222 COVID-19 vaccine. Study observations and caveats: The sample set comprised mostly white British donors with more females, and clonal diversity was possibly underestimated. Mapped onto spike, vaccine-associated CD4 TCRs spanned it and were dominant at 160-218 and 743-854.

Using immunoSEQ multiplex PCR, the repertoire was profiled, and TCRdb retains in-frame clones only, with some absent. Among tens of thousands of clones listed, roughly 85% were seen once. Note on this clone: Its target is unknown.

Per germline, CDR1 SGHRS and CDR2 YFSETQ. Trimming left V 0 bases short and J 3 bases short, with 9 bases between. The CDR3 is 14 residues long. Second-dose recipients at about 4 or about 12 weeks were treated as one pooled group. Specimen: peripheral blood, collected 28 days after the second AZD1222 dose. The receptor was derived from an adult who received the AZD1222 COVID-19 vaccine. The chain is built from TRBV5-1 and TRBJ1-1; D gene uncertain. CDR3 protein: CASSLVGVDTEAFF. In DNA form, the CDR3 reads TGCGCCAGCAGCTTGGTGGGTGTAGACACTGAAGCTTTCTTT. Looking up the rest from reference TRBV5-1 and TRBJ1-1 gives the full variable domain: KAGVTQTPRYLIKTRGQQVTLSCSPISGHRSVSWYQQTPGQGLQFLFEYFSETQRNKGNFPGRFSGRQFSNSRSEMNVSTLELGDSALYLCASSLVGVDTEAFFGQGTRLTVV.